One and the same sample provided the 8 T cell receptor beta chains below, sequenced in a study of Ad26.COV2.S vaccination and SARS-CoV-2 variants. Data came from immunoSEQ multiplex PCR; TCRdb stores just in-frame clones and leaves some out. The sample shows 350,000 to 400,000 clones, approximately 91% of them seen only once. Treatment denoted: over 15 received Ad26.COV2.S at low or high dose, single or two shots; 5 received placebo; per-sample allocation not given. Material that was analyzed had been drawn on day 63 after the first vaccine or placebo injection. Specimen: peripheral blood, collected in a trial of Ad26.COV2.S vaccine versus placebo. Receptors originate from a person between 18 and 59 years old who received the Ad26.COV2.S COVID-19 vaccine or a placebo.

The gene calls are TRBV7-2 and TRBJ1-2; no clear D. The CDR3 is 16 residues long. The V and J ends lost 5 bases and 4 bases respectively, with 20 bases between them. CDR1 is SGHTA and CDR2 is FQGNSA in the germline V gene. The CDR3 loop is CASSPLGRDGSYGYTF. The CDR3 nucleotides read TGTGCCAGCAGCCCGCTAGGTCGAGACGGGTCCTATGGCTACACCTTC.

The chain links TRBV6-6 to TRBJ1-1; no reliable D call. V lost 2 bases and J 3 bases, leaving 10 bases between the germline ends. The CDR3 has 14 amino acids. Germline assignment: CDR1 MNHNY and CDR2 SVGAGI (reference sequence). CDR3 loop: CASSYRAVDTEAFF. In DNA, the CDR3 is TGTGCCAGCAGTTACAGGGCGGTGGACACTGAAGCTTTCTTT.

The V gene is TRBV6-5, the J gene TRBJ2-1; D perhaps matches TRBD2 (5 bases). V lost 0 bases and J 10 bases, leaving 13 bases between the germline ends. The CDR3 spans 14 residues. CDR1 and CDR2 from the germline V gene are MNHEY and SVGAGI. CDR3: CASSYSRLRKEQFF. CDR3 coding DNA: TGTGCCAGCAGTTACTCCCGACTACGAAAAGAGCAGTTCTTC.

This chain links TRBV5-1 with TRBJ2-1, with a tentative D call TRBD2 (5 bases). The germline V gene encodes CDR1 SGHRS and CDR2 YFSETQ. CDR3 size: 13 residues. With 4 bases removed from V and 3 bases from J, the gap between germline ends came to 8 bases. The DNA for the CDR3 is TGCGCCAGCAGCCCCGCGGGCTACAATGAGCAGTTCTTC. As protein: CASSPAGYNEQFF.

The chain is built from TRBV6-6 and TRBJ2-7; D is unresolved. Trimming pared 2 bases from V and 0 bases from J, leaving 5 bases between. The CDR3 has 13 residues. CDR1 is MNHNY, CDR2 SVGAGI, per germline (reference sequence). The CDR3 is CASSYSDSYEQYF. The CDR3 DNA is TGTGCCAGCAGTTACAGCGACTCCTACGAGCAGTACTTC.

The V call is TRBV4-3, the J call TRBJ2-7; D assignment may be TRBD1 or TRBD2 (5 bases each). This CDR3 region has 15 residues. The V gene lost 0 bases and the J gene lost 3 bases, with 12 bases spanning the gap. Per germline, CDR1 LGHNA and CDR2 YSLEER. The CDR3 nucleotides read TGCGCCAGCAGCCAAGATTACGAGGGGAACTACGAGCAGTACTTC. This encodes CASSQDYEGNYEQYF.

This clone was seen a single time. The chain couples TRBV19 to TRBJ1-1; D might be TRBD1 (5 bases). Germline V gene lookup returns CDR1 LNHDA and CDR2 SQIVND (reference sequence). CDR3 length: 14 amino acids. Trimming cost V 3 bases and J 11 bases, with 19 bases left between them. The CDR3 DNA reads TGTGCCAGTAGTATGATGATTACGGGGCGGGATGCTTTCTTT. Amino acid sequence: CASSMMITGRDAFF.

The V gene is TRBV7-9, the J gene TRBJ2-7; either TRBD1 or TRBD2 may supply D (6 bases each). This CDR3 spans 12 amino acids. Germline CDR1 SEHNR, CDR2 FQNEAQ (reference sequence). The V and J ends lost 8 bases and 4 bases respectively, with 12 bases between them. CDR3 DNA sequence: TGTGCCAGCGCCACAGGGACTTACGAGCAGTACTTC. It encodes CASATGTYEQYF.